This is a list of T cell receptor beta chains from one sample in a study of vaccination and CD4 T cells after COVID-19. TCRdb analysed the PCR reads with MiXCR anew, one entry per CDR3 protein. The sample shows around 15,000 distinct CDR3 sequences, around 24% of them seen only once. The antigens for these receptors are not known. Material for sequencing was cultured CD4+ T cells from blood. The receptors stem from a human donor with COVID-19. The CDR3 runs from the conserved cysteine through the conserved F or W. The D gene is left open where the match is weak. Where a row states a size, it is once, few, many or the class of an expanded clone; other rows omit it.

j_call: TRBJ1-5; clone_size: -; v_call: TRBV20-1; d_call: TRBD1; cdr3_aa: CSARDIAGGGQPQHF; cdr3_nt: TGCAGTGCTAGAGATATTGCAGGGGGGGGACAGCCCCAGCATTTT
j_call: TRBJ2-3; clone_size: -; v_call: TRBV29-1; d_call: TRBD1; cdr3_aa: CSVEGSTGATDTQYF; cdr3_nt: TGCAGCGTTGAAGGCTCGACAGGGGCCACAGATACGCAGTATTTT
j_call: TRBJ1-1; clone_size: few; v_call: TRBV5-8; d_call: -; cdr3_aa: CASSFLPWEAFF; cdr3_nt: TGTGCCAGCAGCTTTCTCCCCTGGGAGGCTTTCTTT
j_call: TRBJ1-4; clone_size: -; v_call: TRBV20-1; d_call: -; cdr3_aa: CSASIATNEKLFF; cdr3_nt: TGCAGTGCCAGTATTGCAACTAATGAAAAACTGTTTTTT
j_call: TRBJ1-5; clone_size: few; v_call: TRBV7-2; d_call: TRBD1; cdr3_aa: CASSQGGGQPQHF; cdr3_nt: TGTGCCAGCAGCCAGGGGGGTGGGCAGCCCCAGCATTTT
j_call: TRBJ1-5; clone_size: few; v_call: TRBV20-1; d_call: TRBD1; cdr3_aa: CSASLRTGSNQPQHF; cdr3_nt: TGCAGTGCTAGCTTGAGGACAGGGAGCAATCAGCCCCAGCATTTT
j_call: TRBJ2-3; clone_size: few; v_call: TRBV11-2; d_call: TRBD2; cdr3_aa: CASSLDASGGADTQYF; cdr3_nt: TGTGCCAGCAGCTTAGACGCTAGCGGGGGGGCGGATACGCAGTATTTT
j_call: TRBJ1-2; clone_size: -; v_call: TRBV5-1; d_call: TRBD1; cdr3_aa: CASSTGQVYGYTF; cdr3_nt: TGCGCCAGCAGCACCGGACAGGTCTATGGCTACACCTTC
j_call: TRBJ1-1; clone_size: few; v_call: TRBV6-5; d_call: TRBD1; cdr3_aa: CASSFERGRTEAFF; cdr3_nt: TGTGCCAGCAGTTTTGAGAGGGGGCGAACTGAAGCTTTCTTT
j_call: TRBJ1-2; clone_size: -; v_call: TRBV11-2; d_call: -; cdr3_aa: CASSLDRGQRGGYTF; cdr3_nt: TGTGCCAGCAGCTTAGATCGGGGCCAGAGGGGAGGCTACACCTTC
j_call: TRBJ1-1; clone_size: few; v_call: TRBV7-9; d_call: -; cdr3_aa: CASSPIREATEAFF; cdr3_nt: TGTGCCAGCAGCCCCATCCGTGAGGCCACTGAAGCTTTCTTT
j_call: TRBJ1-1; clone_size: -; v_call: TRBV27; d_call: -; cdr3_aa: CVSSSSAKSAEAFF; cdr3_nt: TGTGTCAGCAGTTCTTCCGCCAAGAGCGCTGAAGCTTTCTTT
j_call: TRBJ2-3; clone_size: -; v_call: TRBV7-2; d_call: -; cdr3_aa: CASSLRTDTQYF; cdr3_nt: TGTGCCAGCAGCCTTCGCACAGATACGCAGTATTTT
j_call: TRBJ1-1; clone_size: -; v_call: TRBV5-3; d_call: TRBD1; cdr3_aa: CARSLRGGDTEAFF; cdr3_nt: TGTGCCAGAAGCTTGAGAGGGGGCGACACTGAAGCTTTCTTT
j_call: TRBJ1-3; clone_size: -; v_call: TRBV23-1; d_call: TRBD1; cdr3_aa: CASSHPGTGGNTIYF; cdr3_nt: TGCGCCAGCAGTCACCCCGGGACAGGTGGAAACACCATATATTTT
j_call: TRBJ1-4; clone_size: few; v_call: TRBV7-9; d_call: -; cdr3_aa: CASSLGSLGEKLFF; cdr3_nt: TGTGCCAGCAGCTTAGGGTCCCTTGGTGAAAAACTGTTTTTT
j_call: TRBJ1-1; clone_size: few; v_call: TRBV6-5; d_call: TRBD1; cdr3_aa: CASSYDRQGSTEAFF; cdr3_nt: TGTGCCAGCAGTTACGATCGACAGGGCTCCACTGAAGCTTTCTTT
j_call: TRBJ1-4; clone_size: few; v_call: TRBV2; d_call: -; cdr3_aa: CASSEGGTNEKLFF; cdr3_nt: TGTGCCAGCAGTGAGGGAGGGACTAATGAAAAACTGTTTTTT
j_call: TRBJ2-7; clone_size: -; v_call: TRBV19; d_call: TRBD1; cdr3_aa: CASSLQTGGVGYEQYF; cdr3_nt: TGTGCCAGTAGTCTCCAAACAGGGGGAGTAGGTTACGAGCAGTACTTC
j_call: TRBJ1-3; clone_size: -; v_call: TRBV14; d_call: -; cdr3_aa: CASSQTGKSGNTIYF; cdr3_nt: TGTGCCAGCAGCCAAACAGGGAAATCTGGAAACACCATATATTTT
j_call: TRBJ2-7; clone_size: few; v_call: TRBV21-1; d_call: -; cdr3_aa: CASSSSRRLSYEQYF; cdr3_nt: TGTGCCAGCAGCTCAAGCCGAAGGCTCTCCTACGAGCAGTACTTC
j_call: TRBJ1-5; clone_size: medium-sized; v_call: TRBV20-1; d_call: TRBD1; cdr3_aa: CSASGQGISQPQHF; cdr3_nt: TGCAGTGCCTCGGGACAGGGGATCTCTCAGCCCCAGCATTTT
j_call: TRBJ1-2; clone_size: -; v_call: TRBV28; d_call: TRBD1; cdr3_aa: CTSSSPDRVSGGYTF; cdr3_nt: TGTACCAGCAGTTCCCCAGACAGGGTATCTGGTGGCTACACCTTC
j_call: TRBJ2-5; clone_size: -; v_call: TRBV20-1; d_call: -; cdr3_aa: CSAGGGAETQYF; cdr3_nt: TGCAGTGCTGGTGGAGGGGCCGAGACCCAGTACTTC
j_call: TRBJ2-3; clone_size: once; v_call: TRBV18; d_call: -; cdr3_aa: CASSPTQPWRGFTDTQYF; cdr3_nt: TGTGCCAGCTCACCCACCCAGCCGTGGCGGGGTTTCACAGATACGCAGTATTTT
j_call: TRBJ2-7; clone_size: -; v_call: TRBV11-3; d_call: TRBD1; cdr3_aa: CASSNDRGRNEQYF; cdr3_nt: TGTGCCAGCAGCAACGACAGGGGGCGGAACGAGCAGTACTTC
j_call: TRBJ2-1; clone_size: few; v_call: TRBV27; d_call: -; cdr3_aa: CASSYLGRDNEQFF; cdr3_nt: TGTGCCAGCAGTTATCTGGGGCGGGATAATGAGCAGTTCTTC
j_call: TRBJ1-1; clone_size: few; v_call: TRBV5-1; d_call: -; cdr3_aa: CASSYLVGTGGTEAFF; cdr3_nt: TGCGCCAGCAGCTACCTCGTTGGAACGGGGGGCACTGAAGCTTTCTTT
j_call: TRBJ1-4; clone_size: few; v_call: TRBV19; d_call: -; cdr3_aa: CASSIATGATNEKLFF; cdr3_nt: TGTGCCAGTAGTATAGCCACAGGAGCAACTAATGAAAAACTGTTTTTT
j_call: TRBJ2-2; clone_size: few; v_call: TRBV2; d_call: TRBD1; cdr3_aa: CASSEQGARTGELFF; cdr3_nt: TGTGCCAGCAGTGAACAGGGGGCGCGGACCGGGGAGCTGTTTTTT
j_call: TRBJ1-5; clone_size: few; v_call: TRBV6-1; d_call: -; cdr3_aa: CASSKAVGQPQHF; cdr3_nt: TGTGCCAGCAGTAAGGCGGTTGGTCAGCCCCAGCATTTT
j_call: TRBJ1-1; clone_size: few; v_call: TRBV14; d_call: TRBD1; cdr3_aa: CASSQRTGKDTEAFF; cdr3_nt: TGTGCCAGCAGCCAAAGGACAGGGAAGGACACTGAAGCTTTCTTT
j_call: TRBJ1-2; clone_size: -; v_call: TRBV5-6; d_call: -; cdr3_aa: CASSGEGYGYTF; cdr3_nt: TGTGCCAGCAGCGGGGAGGGGTATGGCTACACCTTC
j_call: TRBJ2-6; clone_size: -; v_call: TRBV2; d_call: -; cdr3_aa: CASSDADGANVLTF; cdr3_nt: TGTGCCAGCAGTGATGCGGACGGGGCCAACGTCCTGACTTTC
j_call: TRBJ2-3; clone_size: -; v_call: TRBV7-2; d_call: TRBD2; cdr3_aa: CASSSLAGGPNTQYF; cdr3_nt: TGTGCCAGCAGCTCATTAGCGGGGGGGCCAAATACGCAGTATTTT
j_call: TRBJ2-3; clone_size: few; v_call: TRBV24-1; d_call: TRBD1; cdr3_aa: CATSDPRQGAGDTQYF; cdr3_nt: TGTGCCACCAGTGACCCTAGACAGGGGGCTGGAGATACGCAGTATTTT
j_call: TRBJ1-3; clone_size: few; v_call: TRBV30; d_call: -; cdr3_aa: CAWSPDSGNTIYF; cdr3_nt: TGTGCCTGGAGTCCGGACTCTGGAAACACCATATATTTT
j_call: TRBJ2-3; clone_size: few; v_call: TRBV4-1; d_call: -; cdr3_aa: CASRPVLSTDTQYF; cdr3_nt: TGCGCCAGCCGGCCGGTTCTAAGCACAGATACGCAGTATTTT
j_call: TRBJ2-1; clone_size: -; v_call: TRBV7-6; d_call: -; cdr3_aa: CASSSYGQTYNEQFF; cdr3_nt: TGTGCCAGCAGTTCCTACGGACAGACGTACAATGAGCAGTTCTTC
j_call: TRBJ1-6; clone_size: few; v_call: TRBV11-3; d_call: -; cdr3_aa: CASSLDLGAGQNYNSPLHF; cdr3_nt: TGTGCCAGCAGCTTAGATTTGGGGGCCGGGCAGAACTATAATTCACCCCTCCACTTT
j_call: TRBJ2-7; clone_size: few; v_call: TRBV20-1; d_call: TRBD1; cdr3_aa: CSATRTGKVYEQYF; cdr3_nt: TGCAGTGCTACACGGACAGGGAAGGTCTACGAGCAGTACTTC
j_call: TRBJ2-3; clone_size: -; v_call: TRBV27; d_call: -; cdr3_aa: CASRTLEQGSDTQYF; cdr3_nt: TGTGCCAGCAGGACCTTGGAACAGGGTTCAGATACGCAGTATTTT